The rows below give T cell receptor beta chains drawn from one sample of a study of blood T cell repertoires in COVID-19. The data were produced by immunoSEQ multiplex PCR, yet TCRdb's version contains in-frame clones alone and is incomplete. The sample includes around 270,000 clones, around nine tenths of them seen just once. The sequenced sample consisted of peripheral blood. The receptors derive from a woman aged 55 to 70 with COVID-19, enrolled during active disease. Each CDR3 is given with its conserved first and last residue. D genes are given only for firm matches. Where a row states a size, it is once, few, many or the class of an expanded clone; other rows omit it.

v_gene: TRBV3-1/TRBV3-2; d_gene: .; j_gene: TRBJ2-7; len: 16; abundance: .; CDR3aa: CASSPPVGELSYEQYF; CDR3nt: TGTGCCAGCAGCCCCCCGGTCGGGGAGCTCTCCTACGAGCAGTACTTC
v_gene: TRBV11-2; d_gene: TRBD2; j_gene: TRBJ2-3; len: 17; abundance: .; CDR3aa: CASSQGLAGGPTDTQYF; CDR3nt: TGTGCCAGCAGCCAAGGGCTAGCGGGAGGGCCCACAGATACGCAGTATTTT
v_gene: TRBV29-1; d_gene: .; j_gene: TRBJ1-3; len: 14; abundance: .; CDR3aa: CSVVLTGFGNTIYF; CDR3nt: TGCAGCGTTGTCTTGACAGGCTTCGGAAACACCATATATTTT
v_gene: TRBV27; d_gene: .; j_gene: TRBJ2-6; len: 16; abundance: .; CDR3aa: CASRGMGGSGANVLTF; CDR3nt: TGTGCCAGCAGGGGCATGGGGGGCTCTGGGGCCAACGTCCTGACTTTC
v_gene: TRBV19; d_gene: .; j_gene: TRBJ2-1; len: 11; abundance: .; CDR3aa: CASSIQGPQFF; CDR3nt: TGTGCCAGTAGTATTCAGGGCCCCCAGTTCTTC
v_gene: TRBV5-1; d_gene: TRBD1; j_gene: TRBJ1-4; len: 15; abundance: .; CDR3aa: CASSPNQGAGEKLFF; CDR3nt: TGCGCCAGCAGCCCGAACCAGGGGGCTGGCGAAAAACTGTTTTTT
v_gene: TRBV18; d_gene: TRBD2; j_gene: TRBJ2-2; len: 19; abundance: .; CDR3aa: CASSPRTSGDAKNTGELFF; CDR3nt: TGTGCCAGCTCACCACGGACTAGCGGGGACGCCAAGAACACCGGGGAGCTGTTTTTT
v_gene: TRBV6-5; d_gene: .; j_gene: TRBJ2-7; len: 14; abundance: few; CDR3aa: CASSFRGRPYEQYF; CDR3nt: TGTGCCAGCAGTTTCAGGGGTAGGCCCTACGAGCAGTACTTC
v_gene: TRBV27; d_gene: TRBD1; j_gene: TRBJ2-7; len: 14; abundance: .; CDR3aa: CASSYRGSSYEQYF; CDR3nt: TGTGCCAGCAGTTACAGGGGAAGCTCCTACGAGCAGTACTTC
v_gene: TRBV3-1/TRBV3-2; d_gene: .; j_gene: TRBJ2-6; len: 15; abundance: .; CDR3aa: CASSPGLSGANVLTF; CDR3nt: TGTGCCAGCAGCCCAGGACTCTCTGGGGCCAACGTCCTGACTTTC
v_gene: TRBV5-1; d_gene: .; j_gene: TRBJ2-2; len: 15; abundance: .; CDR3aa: CASSSGSLVTGELFF; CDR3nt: TGCGCCAGCAGCAGCGGCTCCCTTGTCACCGGGGAGCTGTTTTTT
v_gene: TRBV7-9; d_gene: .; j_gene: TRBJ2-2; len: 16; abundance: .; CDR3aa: CASSLVAGVSTGELFF; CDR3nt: TGTGCCAGCAGCTTAGTTGCGGGCGTCTCGACCGGGGAGCTGTTTTTT
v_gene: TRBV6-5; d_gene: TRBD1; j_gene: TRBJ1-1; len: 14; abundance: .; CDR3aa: CASSGWTGTTEAFF; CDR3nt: TGTGCCAGCAGCGGTTGGACAGGGACCACTGAAGCTTTCTTT
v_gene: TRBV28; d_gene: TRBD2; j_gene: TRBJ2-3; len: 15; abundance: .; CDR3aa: CASSLGGLAGQGQYF; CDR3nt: TGTGCCAGCAGCCTAGGGGGACTAGCGGGACAGGGGCAGTATTTT
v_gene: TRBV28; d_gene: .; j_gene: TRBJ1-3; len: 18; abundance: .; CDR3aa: CASSPGGTLGYSGNTIYF; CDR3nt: TGTGCCAGCAGCCCGGGGGGGACCTTAGGCTATTCTGGAAACACCATATATTTT
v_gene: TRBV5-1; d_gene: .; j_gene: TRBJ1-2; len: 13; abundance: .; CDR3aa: CASSGDGNYGYTF; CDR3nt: TGCGCCAGCAGCGGAGACGGTAACTATGGCTACACCTTC
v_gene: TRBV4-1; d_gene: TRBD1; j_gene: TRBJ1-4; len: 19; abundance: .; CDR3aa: CASSQDPAGGEPTNEKLFF; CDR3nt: TGCGCCAGCAGCCAAGATCCAGCAGGGGGCGAACCCACTAATGAAAAACTGTTTTTT
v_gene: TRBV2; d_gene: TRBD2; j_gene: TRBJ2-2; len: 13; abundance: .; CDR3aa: CASSGINTGELFF; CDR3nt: TGTGCCAGTAGCGGGATTAACACCGGGGAGCTGTTTTTT
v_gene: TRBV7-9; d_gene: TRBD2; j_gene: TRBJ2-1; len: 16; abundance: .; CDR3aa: CASSLLAASSYNEQFF; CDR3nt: TGTGCCAGCAGCCTACTAGCGGCAAGCTCCTACAATGAGCAGTTCTTC
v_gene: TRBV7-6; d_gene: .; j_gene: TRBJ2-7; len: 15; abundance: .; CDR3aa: CASSLGAGNSYEQYF; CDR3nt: TGTGCCAGCAGCTTAGGAGCAGGGAACTCCTACGAGCAGTACTTC
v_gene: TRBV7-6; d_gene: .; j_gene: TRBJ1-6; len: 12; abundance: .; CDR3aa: CASSAAVGPLHF; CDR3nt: TGTGCCAGCAGCGCGGCTGTTGGACCCCTCCACTTT
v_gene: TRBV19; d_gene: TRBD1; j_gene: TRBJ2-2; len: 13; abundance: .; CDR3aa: CASSQGDTGELFF; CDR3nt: TGTGCCAGTTCGCAGGGGGACACCGGGGAGCTGTTTTTT
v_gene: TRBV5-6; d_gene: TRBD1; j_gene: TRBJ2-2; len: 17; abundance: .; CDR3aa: CASSEIRRTGVPGELFF; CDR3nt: TGTGCCAGCAGCGAGATTCGTCGGACAGGGGTTCCCGGGGAGCTGTTTTTT
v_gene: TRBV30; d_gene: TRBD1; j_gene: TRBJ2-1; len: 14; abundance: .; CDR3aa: CAWRQGAGGNEQFF; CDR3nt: TGTGCCTGGCGACAGGGGGCAGGGGGGAATGAGCAGTTCTTC
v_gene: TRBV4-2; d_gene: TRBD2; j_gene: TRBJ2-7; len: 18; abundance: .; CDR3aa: CASSQSGLAGGSSYEQYF; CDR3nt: TGTGCCAGCAGCCAATCAGGACTAGCGGGAGGGAGCTCCTACGAGCAGTACTTC
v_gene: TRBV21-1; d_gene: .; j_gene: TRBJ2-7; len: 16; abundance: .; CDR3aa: CASSKGGQGSSYEQYF; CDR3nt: TGTGCCAGCAGCAAAGGGGGACAGGGGAGCTCCTACGAGCAGTACTTC
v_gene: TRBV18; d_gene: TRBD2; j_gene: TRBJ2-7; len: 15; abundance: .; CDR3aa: CASSPLAGVPYEQYF; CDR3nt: TGTGCCAGCTCACCGCTAGCGGGAGTCCCCTACGAGCAGTACTTC
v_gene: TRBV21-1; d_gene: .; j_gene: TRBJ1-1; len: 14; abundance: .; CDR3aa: CASSHRDRTTEAFF; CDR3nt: TGTGCCAGCAGCCACCGGGACAGAACCACTGAAGCTTTCTTT
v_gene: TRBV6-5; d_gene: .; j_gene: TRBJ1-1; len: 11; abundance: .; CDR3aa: CASQEGTEAFF; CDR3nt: TGTGCCAGCCAGGAGGGGACTGAAGCTTTCTTT
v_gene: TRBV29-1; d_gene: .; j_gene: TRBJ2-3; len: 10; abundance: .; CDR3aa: CSGAIDTQYF; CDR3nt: TGCAGCGGGGCCATTGATACGCAGTATTTT
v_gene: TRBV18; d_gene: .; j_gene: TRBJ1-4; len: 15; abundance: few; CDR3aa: CASSQNPSGNEKLFF; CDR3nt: TGTGCCAGCTCACAGAACCCATCGGGTAATGAAAAACTGTTTTTT
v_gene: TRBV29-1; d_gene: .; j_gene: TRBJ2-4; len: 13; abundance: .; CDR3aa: CSVEDLGGELRYF; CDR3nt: TGCAGCGTTGAAGATCTTGGGGGCGAGCTTAGATACTTC
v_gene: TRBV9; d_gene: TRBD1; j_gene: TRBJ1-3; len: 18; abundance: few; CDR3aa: CASSVTLDRPNSGNTIYF; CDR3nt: TGTGCCAGCAGCGTAACCTTGGACAGGCCGAATTCTGGAAACACCATATATTTT
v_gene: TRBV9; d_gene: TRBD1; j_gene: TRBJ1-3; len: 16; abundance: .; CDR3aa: CASSVGQGVSGNTIYF; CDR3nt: TGTGCCAGCAGCGTAGGTCAGGGGGTCTCTGGAAACACCATATATTTT
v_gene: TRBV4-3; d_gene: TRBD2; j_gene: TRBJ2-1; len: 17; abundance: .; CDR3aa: CASSQTPGGSHNNEQFF; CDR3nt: TGCGCCAGCAGCCAGACCCCGGGCGGGAGCCACAACAATGAGCAGTTCTTC
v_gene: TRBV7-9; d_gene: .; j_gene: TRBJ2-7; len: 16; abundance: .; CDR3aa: CASSLDGSATVGEQYF; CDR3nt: TGTGCCAGCAGCTTAGATGGTTCCGCGACAGTCGGGGAGCAGTACTTC
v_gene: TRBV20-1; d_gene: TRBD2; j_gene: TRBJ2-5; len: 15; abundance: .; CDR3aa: CSASQAGGYQETQYF; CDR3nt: TGCAGTGCTAGTCAAGCGGGAGGTTATCAAGAGACCCAGTACTTC
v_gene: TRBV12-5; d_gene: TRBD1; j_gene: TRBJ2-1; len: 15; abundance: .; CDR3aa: CASGLVSGTGGEQFF; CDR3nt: TGTGCTAGTGGTTTGGTTAGCGGGACAGGGGGAGAGCAGTTCTTC
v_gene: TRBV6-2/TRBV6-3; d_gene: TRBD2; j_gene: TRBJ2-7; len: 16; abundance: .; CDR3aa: CASSYSPSGPSYEQYF; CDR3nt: TGTGCCAGCAGTTACTCGCCTAGCGGACCCTCCTACGAGCAGTACTTC
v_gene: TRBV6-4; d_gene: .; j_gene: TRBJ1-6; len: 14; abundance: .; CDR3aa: CASSEQASNSPLHF; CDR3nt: TGTGCCAGCAGTGAGCAGGCATCAAATTCACCCCTCCACTTT
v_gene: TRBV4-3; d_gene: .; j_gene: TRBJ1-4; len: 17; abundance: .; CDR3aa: CASSQDYFPRTNEKLFF; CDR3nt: TGCGCCAGCAGCCAAGATTATTTTCCGCGAACTAATGAAAAACTGTTTTTT
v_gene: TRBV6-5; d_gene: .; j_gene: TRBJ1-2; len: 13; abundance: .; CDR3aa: CASSHPEGYGYTF; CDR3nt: TGTGCCAGCAGTCACCCCGAGGGCTATGGCTACACCTTC
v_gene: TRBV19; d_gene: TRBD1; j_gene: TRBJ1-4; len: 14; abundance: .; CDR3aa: CASGDRGINEKLFF; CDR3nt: TGTGCCAGTGGAGACAGGGGGATTAATGAAAAACTGTTTTTT
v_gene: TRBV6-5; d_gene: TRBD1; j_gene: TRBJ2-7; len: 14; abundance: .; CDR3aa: CASRRQGTSYEQYF; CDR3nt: TGTGCCAGTAGGAGACAGGGTACCTCCTACGAGCAGTACTTC
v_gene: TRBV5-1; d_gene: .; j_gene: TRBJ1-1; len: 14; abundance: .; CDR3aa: CASSLVSAGTEAFF; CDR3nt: TGCGCCAGCAGCTTGGTGTCAGCGGGCACTGAAGCTTTCTTT
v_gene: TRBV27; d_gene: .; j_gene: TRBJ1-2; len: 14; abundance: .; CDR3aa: CASSTRTEGYGYTF; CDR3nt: TGTGCCAGCAGTACCCGGACCGAGGGCTATGGCTACACCTTC
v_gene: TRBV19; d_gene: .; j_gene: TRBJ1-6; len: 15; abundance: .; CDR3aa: CASSTGLGYNSPLHF; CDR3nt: TGTGCCAGTAGTACAGGGTTGGGGTATAATTCACCCCTCCACTTT
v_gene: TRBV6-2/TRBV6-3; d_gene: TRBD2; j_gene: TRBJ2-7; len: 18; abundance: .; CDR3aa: CASSPGTSGSPYSYEQYF; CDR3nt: TGTGCCAGCAGCCCCGGGACTAGCGGGAGTCCCTACTCCTACGAGCAGTACTTC
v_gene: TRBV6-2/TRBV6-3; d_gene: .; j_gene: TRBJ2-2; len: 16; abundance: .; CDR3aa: CASSYMGAANTGELFF; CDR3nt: TGTGCCAGCAGTTACATGGGGGCTGCGAACACCGGGGAGCTGTTTTTT
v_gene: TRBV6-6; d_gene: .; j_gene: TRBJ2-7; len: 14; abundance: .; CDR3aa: CATLGGGGSYEQYF; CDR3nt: TGTGCCACCCTCGGGGGTGGAGGCTCCTACGAGCAGTACTTC
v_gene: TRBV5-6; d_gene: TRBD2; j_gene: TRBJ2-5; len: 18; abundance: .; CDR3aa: CASSWTRLAGGRGETQYF; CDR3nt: TGTGCCAGCAGCTGGACCCGACTAGCGGGAGGCCGGGGAGAGACCCAGTACTTC
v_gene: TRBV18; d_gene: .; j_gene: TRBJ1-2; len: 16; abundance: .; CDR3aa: CASSPSTGGGDYGYTF; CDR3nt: TGTGCCAGCTCACCAAGTACAGGCGGCGGTGACTATGGCTACACCTTC
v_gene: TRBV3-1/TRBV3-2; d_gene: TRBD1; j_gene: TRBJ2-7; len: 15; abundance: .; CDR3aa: CASSQGRGQPYEQYF; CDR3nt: TGTGCCAGCAGCCAAGGAAGGGGGCAGCCCTACGAGCAGTACTTC
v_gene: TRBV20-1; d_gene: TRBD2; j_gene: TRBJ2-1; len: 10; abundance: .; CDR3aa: CSARLAKQFF; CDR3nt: TGCAGTGCAAGACTAGCTAAGCAGTTCTTC
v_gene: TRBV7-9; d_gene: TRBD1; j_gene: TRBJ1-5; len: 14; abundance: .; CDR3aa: CASSSDRADQPQHF; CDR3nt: TGTGCCAGCAGCTCGGACAGGGCAGATCAGCCCCAGCATTTT
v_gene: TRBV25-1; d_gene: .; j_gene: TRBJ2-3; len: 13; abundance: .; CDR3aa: CASGRQGTDTQYF; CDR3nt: TGTGCCAGCGGGCGACAGGGCACAGATACGCAGTATTTT
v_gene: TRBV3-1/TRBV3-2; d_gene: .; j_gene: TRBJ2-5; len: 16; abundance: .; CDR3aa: CASSQGALGLQETQYF; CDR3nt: TGTGCCAGCAGCCAGGGGGCGTTGGGGCTCCAAGAGACCCAGTACTTC
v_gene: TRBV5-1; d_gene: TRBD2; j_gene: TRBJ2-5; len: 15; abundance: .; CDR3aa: CASSSGTSGSETQYF; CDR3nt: TGCGCCAGCAGCTCTGGGACTAGCGGGAGCGAGACCCAGTACTTC
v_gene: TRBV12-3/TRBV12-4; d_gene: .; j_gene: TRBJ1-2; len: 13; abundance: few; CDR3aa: CASSFGRGTGYTF; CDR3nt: TGTGCCAGCAGTTTCGGCAGGGGTACGGGCTACACCTTC